The TCR beta chain described here comes from a study of blood T cell repertoires in COVID-19. For the study at large: The United States, Italy and Spain supplied acute and convalescent COVID-19 samples. T cells, B-cell-depleted T cells, or PBMCs provided the cDNA or gDNA that served as material.

The protocol was immunoSEQ multiplex PCR, while the TCRdb copy is restricted to in-frame clones and leaves out a portion. The data contain about 140,000 clones, approximately 87% of them singletons. The ends were cut back, 2 bases at V and 8 bases at J, with 16 bases in the middle. The CDR3 length is 16 residues. The germline V gene has CDR1 LGHDT and CDR2 YNNKEL (reference sequence). Participants, about 18 to 89 years old, spanned 24 US areas. This receptor was identified in a man aged 60 to 75 who had recovered from COVID-19. The rearrangement links TRBV3-1 (or the pseudogene TRBV3-2) to TRBJ1-6; D is possibly TRBD1 (5 bases). Specimen: PBMCs or T cells enriched from blood (not recorded which). The CDR3 spells CASSQKGPEHHSPLHF. The CDR3 nucleotides read TGTGCCAGCAGCCAAAAGGGGCCGGAGCACCATTCACCCCTCCACTTT.